The 2 T cell receptor beta chains in this list originate from one sample, sequenced in a study of a mutant IDH1 vaccine in newly diagnosed glioma. These receptors are not linked to any known antigen. Indicated time point: week 11, during vaccination. Every vaccination contained 300 ug of the mutant IDH1 20-mer peptide and was paired with topical imiquimod. Repertoires were generated with immunoSEQ multiplex PCR, while TCRdb's copy carries only in-frame clones and drops some. The repertoire includes about 130,000 clones, just under 80% of them detected once, and approximately 5% sits in the top ten. Here the sequenced sample was PBMCs, taken from a glioma patient whose treatment included an IDH1 peptide vaccine. These receptors all stem from a man in his forties with glioma.

V gene TRBV6-6 combines with J gene TRBJ2-5; maybe TRBD1 (6 bases). The DNA end is a closer match to TRBJ2-7, so the J assignment may be wrong. Germline assignment: CDR1 MNHNY and CDR2 SVGAGI (reference sequence). The CDR3 consists of 12 residues. The CDR3 DNA follows: TGTGCCAGCAGTTCTACAGGGCGCGAGCAGTACTTC. It codes for CASSSTGREQYF.

The V and J genes are TRBV4-3 and TRBJ2-1; the match to TRBD1 covers 10 bases. Looked up from germline, CDR1 is LGHNA and CDR2 is YSLEER. With 2 bases clipped from V and 1 base from J, the junction kept 5 bases outside the gene matches. The CDR3 sequence is 17 residues long. The CDR3 coding sequence is TGCGCCAGCAGCCAAAACAGACAGGGGGCTTCCTACAATGAGCAGTTCTTC. Its protein is CASSQNRQGASYNEQFF.